This T cell receptor (beta chain) was profiled in a study of CD8 T cells in Susac syndrome. The RNA, roughly 0.45 to 1 ug, was put through reverse transcription using random hexamers. Amplification of TCR beta CDR3 by immunoSEQ multiplex PCR spanned 54 Vbeta and 13 Jbeta. Each CDR3 protein is one row after TCRdb ran MiXCR on the immunoSEQ multiplex PCR reads. The repertoire holds about 180,000 distinct CDR3 sequences, 85% to 95% seen once, with 0.085% to 0.1% in the top ten. The TEMRA cells underwent FACS enrichment, while the CD8+ and CD4+ T cells underwent negative isolation. This CDR3 is 14 amino acids long. V was pared by 7 bases and J by 5 bases, with 17 bases between. Looked up from germline, CDR1 is SGHAT and CDR2 is FQNNGV.

The chain carries TRBV11-2 and TRBJ1-1; a possible D gene is TRBD1 (5 bases). The sample was CD4+ T cells from PBMCs. The receptor was derived from a human donor with Susac syndrome. Here the CDR3 reads CASIVAGGGTEAFF. The CDR3 nucleotides read TGTGCCAGCATCGTAGCGGGGGGTGGGACTGAAGCTTTCTTT.